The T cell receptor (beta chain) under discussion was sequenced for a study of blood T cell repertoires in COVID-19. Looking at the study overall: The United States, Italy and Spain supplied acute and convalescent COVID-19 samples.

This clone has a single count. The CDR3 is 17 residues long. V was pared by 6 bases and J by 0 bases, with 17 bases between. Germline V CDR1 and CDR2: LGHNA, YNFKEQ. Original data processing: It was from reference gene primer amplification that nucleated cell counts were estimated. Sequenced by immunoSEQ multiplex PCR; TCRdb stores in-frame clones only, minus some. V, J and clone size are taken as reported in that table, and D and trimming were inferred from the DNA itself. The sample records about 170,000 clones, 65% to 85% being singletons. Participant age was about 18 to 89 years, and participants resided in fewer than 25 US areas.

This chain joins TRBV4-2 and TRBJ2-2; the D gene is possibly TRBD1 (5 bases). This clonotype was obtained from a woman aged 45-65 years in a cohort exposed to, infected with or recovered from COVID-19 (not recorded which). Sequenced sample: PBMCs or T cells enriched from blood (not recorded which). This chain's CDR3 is CASRRGTGVTNTGELFF. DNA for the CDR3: TGTGCCAGCAGAAGGGGTACAGGAGTAACGAACACCGGGGAGCTGTTTTTT.